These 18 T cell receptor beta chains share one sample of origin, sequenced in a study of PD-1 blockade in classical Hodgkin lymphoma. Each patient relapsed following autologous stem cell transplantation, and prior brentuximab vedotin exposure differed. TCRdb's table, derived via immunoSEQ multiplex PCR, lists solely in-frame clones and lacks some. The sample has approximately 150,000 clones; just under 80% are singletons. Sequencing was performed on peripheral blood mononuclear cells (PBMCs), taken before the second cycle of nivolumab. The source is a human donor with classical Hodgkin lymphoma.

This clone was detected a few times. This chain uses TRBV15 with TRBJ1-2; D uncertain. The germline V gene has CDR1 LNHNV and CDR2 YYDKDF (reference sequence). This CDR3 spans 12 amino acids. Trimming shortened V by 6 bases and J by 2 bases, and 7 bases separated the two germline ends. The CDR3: CATSGENYGYTF. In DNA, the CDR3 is TGTGCCACCAGTGGAGAAAACTATGGCTACACCTTC.

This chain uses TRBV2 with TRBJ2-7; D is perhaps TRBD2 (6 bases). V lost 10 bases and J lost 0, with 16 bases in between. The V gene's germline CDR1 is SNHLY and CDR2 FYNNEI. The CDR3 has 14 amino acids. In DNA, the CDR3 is TGTGCCACCTCGTTTGCGGGGAGCTCCTACGAGCAGTACTTC. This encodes CATSFAGSSYEQYF.

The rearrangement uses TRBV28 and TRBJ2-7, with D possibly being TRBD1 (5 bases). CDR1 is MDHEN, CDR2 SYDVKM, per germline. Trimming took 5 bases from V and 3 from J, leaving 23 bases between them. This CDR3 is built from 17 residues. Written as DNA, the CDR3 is TGTGCCAGCAGTCCCCCGATTGGGGCAGGGATAAGCTACGAGCAGTACTTC. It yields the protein CASSPPIGAGISYEQYF.

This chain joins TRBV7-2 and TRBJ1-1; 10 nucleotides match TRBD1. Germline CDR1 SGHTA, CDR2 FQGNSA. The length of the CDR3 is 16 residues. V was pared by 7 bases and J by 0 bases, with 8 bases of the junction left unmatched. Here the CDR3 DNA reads TGTGCCAGCAAAGGACAGGGGGGGGTTATGAACACTGAAGCTTTCTTT. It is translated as CASKGQGGVMNTEAFF.

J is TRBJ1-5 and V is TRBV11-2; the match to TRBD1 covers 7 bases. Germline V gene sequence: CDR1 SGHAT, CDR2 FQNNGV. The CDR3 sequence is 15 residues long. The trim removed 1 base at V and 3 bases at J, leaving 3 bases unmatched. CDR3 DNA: TGTGCCAGCAGCTTAGGACAGGGCTTCAATCAGCCCCAGCATTTT. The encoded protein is CASSLGQGFNQPQHF.

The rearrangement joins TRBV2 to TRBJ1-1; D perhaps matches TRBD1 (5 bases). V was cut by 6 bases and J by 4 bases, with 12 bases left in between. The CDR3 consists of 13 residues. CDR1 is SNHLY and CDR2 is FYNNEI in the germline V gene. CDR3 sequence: CASRGDSLTEAFF. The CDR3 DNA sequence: TGTGCCAGCAGGGGAGACAGCCTCACTGAAGCTTTCTTT.

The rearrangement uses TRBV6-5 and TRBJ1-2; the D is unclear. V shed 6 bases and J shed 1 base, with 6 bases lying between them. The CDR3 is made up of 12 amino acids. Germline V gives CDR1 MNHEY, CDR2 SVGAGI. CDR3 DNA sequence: TGTGCCAGCAGGGAGCATAACTATGGCTACACCTTC. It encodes CASREHNYGYTF.

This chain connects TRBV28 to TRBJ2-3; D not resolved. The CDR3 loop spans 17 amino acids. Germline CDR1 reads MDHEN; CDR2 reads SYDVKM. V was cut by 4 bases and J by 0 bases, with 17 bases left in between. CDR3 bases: TGTGCCAGCAGTTCTTTTCGACTGGGAATGAGCACAGATACGCAGTATTTT. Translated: CASSSFRLGMSTDTQYF.

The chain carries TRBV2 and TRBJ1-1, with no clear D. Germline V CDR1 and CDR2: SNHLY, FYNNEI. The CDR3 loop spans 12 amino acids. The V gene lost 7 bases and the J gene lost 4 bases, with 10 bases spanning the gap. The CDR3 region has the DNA TGTGCCAGCAACCCAGAGATCACTGAAGCTTTCTTT. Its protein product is CASNPEITEAFF.

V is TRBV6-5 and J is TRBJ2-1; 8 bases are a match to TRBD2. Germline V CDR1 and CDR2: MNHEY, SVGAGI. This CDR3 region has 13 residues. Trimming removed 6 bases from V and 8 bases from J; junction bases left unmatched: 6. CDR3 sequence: CASSARLAHEQFF. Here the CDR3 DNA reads TGTGCCAGCAGCGCCAGACTAGCGCATGAGCAGTTCTTC.

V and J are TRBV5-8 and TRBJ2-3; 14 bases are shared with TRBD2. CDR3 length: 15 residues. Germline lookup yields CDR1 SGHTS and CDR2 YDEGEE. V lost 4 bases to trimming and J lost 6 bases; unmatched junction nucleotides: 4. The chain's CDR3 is CASSQTSGGADTQYF. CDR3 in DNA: TGTGCCAGCAGCCAGACTAGCGGGGGGGCCGATACGCAGTATTTT.

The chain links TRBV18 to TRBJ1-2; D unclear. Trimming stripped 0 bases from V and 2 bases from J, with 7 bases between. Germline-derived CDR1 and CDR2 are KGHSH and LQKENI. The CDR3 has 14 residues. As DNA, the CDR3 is TGTGCCAGCTCACCACCGGAAGGGAACTATGGCTACACCTTC. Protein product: CASSPPEGNYGYTF. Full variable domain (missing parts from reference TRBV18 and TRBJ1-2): NAGVMQNPRHLVRRRGQEARLRCSPMKGHSHVYWYRQLPEEGLKFMVYLQKENIIDESGMPKERFSAEFPKEGPSILRIQQVVRGDSAAYFCASSPPEGNYGYTFGSGTRLTVV.

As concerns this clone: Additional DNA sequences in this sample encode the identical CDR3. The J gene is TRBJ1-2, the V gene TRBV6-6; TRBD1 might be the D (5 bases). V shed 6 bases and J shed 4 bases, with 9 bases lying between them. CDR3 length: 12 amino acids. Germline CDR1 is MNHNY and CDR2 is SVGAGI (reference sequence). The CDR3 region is CASSLDTYGYTF. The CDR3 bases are TGTGCCAGCAGCCTGGACACCTATGGCTACACCTTC.

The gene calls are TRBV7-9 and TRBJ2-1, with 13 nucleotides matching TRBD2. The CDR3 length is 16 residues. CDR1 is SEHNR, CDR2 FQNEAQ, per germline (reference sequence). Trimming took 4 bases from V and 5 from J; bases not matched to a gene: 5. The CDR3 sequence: CASSSTSGRPDNEQFF. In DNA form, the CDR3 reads TGTGCCAGCAGCTCGACTAGCGGGAGGCCCGACAATGAGCAGTTCTTC.

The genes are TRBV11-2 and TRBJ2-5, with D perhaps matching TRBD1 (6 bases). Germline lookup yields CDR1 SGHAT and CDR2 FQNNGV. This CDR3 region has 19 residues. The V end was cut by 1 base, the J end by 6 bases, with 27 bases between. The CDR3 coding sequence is TGTGCCAGCAGCTTAGTCGACCGGCCTTATGACAGGACGTTGAAGACCCAGTACTTC. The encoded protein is CASSLVDRPYDRTLKTQYF.

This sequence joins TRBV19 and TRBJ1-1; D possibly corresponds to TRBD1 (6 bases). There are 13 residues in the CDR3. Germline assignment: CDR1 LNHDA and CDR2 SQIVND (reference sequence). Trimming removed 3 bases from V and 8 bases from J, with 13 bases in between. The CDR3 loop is CASSIGGQAEAFF. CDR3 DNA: TGTGCCAGTAGTATCGGGGGGCAGGCCGAAGCTTTCTTT.

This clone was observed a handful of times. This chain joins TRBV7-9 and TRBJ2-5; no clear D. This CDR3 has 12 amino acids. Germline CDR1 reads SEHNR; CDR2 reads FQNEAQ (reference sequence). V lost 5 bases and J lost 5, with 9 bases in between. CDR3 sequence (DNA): TGTGCCAGCAGCCTCCCTGAGGAGACCCAGTACTTC. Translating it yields CASSLPEETQYF.

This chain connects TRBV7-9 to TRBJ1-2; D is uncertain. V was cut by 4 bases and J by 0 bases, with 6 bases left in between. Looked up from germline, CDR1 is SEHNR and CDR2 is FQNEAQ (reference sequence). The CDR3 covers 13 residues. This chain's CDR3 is CASSSDSNYGYTF. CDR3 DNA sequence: TGTGCCAGCAGCTCAGACTCTAACTATGGCTACACCTTC.